The sequence of this TCR beta chain was determined in a study of OX40 agonist ivuxolimab in advanced cancers. Across the study: Enrolled patients in dose escalation had cancers that were hepatocellular carcinoma, melanoma, renal cell or head and neck cancer. Age averaged around 59 years (range roughly 23 to 79), and about 86% were male. Partial responses were achieved by three patients, one with hepatocellular carcinoma and two with cutaneous melanoma.

This CDR3 is 14 amino acids long. CDR1 is SGHRS and CDR2 is YFSETQ in the germline V gene. Trimming took 6 bases from V and 0 from J, leaving 13 bases between them. The table came from immunoSEQ multiplex PCR; TCRdb's copy has only in-frame clones and leaves some out. The table lists about 100,000 clones, 75% to 90% of them singletons. The starting material was CD4+ or CD8+ T cells sorted from blood, obtained in a trial of the OX40 agonist ivuxolimab. The genes are TRBV5-1 and TRBJ2-7, with D maybe TRBD2 (5 bases). The sequence was obtained from an adult with an advanced solid tumor such as melanoma, head and neck, liver or kidney cancer. The CDR3 loop reads CASNLGGSSYEQYF. The CDR3 coding sequence is TGCGCCAGCAACCTGGGTGGGAGCTCCTACGAGCAGTACTTC.